The 16 T cell receptor beta chains presented below share a single source sample, sequenced in a study of OX40 agonist ivuxolimab in advanced cancers. This table comes from immunoSEQ multiplex PCR, and its TCRdb copy is limited to in-frame clones, with some not included. In the table there are some 64,000 clones, 85% to 95% of which are singletons. The sequencing here drew on CD4+ or CD8+ T cells sorted from blood, taken in a trial of the OX40 agonist ivuxolimab. The receptors come from an adult with an advanced solid tumor such as melanoma, head and neck, liver or kidney cancer.

This chain uses TRBV18 with TRBJ1-1, with unresolved D. CDR3 size: 13 residues. Trimming took 3 bases from V and 1 from J, leaving 6 bases between them. CDR1 is KGHSH and CDR2 is LQKENI in the germline V gene. The CDR3 coding sequence is TGTGCCAGCTCACCCCTGGAGAACACTGAAGCTTTCTTT. It translates to CASSPLENTEAFF.

The gene calls are TRBV29-1 and TRBJ2-1, with 11 bases fitting TRBD2. The J segment lost 0 bases and the V segment lost 3 bases, leaving 7 bases of the junction unmatched. Germline V gene sequence: CDR1 SQVTM, CDR2 ANQGSEA. CDR3 size: 17 residues. DNA for the CDR3: TGCAGCGTTGAGGGACTAGCGGCTCCAAGCTCCTACAATGAGCAGTTCTTC. It yields the protein CSVEGLAAPSSYNEQFF.

The chain combines TRBV25-1 with TRBJ2-5; 13 nucleotides line up with TRBD2. The CDR3 sequence is 17 residues long. The V gene end was trimmed by 5 bases and the J gene end by 2 bases; junction bases not matched to a gene: 8. Germline CDR1 reads MGHDK; CDR2 reads SYGVNS. The CDR3 DNA reads as TGTGCCAGCAGTCTACCCGGGGGACTAGCGGGACAAGAGACCCAGTACTTC. It is translated as CASSLPGGLAGQETQYF.

The CDR3 loop reads CASSLGERVGHGELFF. CDR3 bases: TGTGCCAGCAGCTTAGGTGAGCGGGTGGGTCACGGGGAGCTGTTTTTT. The chain carries TRBV7-3 and TRBJ2-2; perhaps TRBD2 as D (6 bases). The germline V gene has CDR1 SGHTA and CDR2 FQGTGA. The CDR3 runs 16 residues. The V end lost 2 bases, the J end lost 7 bases, and 17 bases lay between the germline ends.

The chain is built from TRBV10-1 and TRBJ2-3; tentatively, D is TRBD2 (6 bases). Germline CDR1 WNHNN, CDR2 SYGVQD (reference sequence). The length of the CDR3 is 13 residues. Trimming took off 2 bases at V and 3 bases at J, with 6 bases between the two ends. In nucleotides, the CDR3 is TGCGCCAGCAGTGAGGCGGGGACAGATACGCAGTATTTT. Its translation is CASSEAGTDTQYF.

The chain couples TRBV6-1 to TRBJ2-1; no reliable D call. Between the trimmed V and J ends, which lost 2 bases and 9 bases, there was a span of 11 bases. The germline V gene encodes CDR1 MNHNS and CDR2 SASEGT. The CDR3 totals 13 residues. Written as DNA, the CDR3 is TGTGCCAGCAGTGAACTCTGGGGATCTGAGCAGTTCTTC. This sequence encodes CASSELWGSEQFF.

The chain recombines TRBV10-1 with TRBJ2-7, with 7 bases matching TRBD1. The CDR3 has 14 residues. V gave up 6 bases and J gave up 5 bases; unmatched junction bases: 10. Looked up from germline, CDR1 is WNHNN and CDR2 is SYGVQD (reference sequence). Here the CDR3 DNA reads TGCGCCAGCAGCCCAACGACAGGGTCCCACGAGCAGTACTTC. This codes for CASSPTTGSHEQYF.

This clone occurred once. The chain links TRBV9 to TRBJ2-1; 11 bases line up with TRBD2. The ends lost 3 bases at V and 8 bases at J; junction bases unmatched: 7. CDR1 and CDR2 from the germline V gene are SGDLS and YYNGEE. This CDR3 spans 15 amino acids. The CDR3 loop reads CASSALAGGRDEQFF. The CDR3 DNA sequence: TGTGCCAGCAGCGCTCTAGCGGGAGGTCGGGATGAGCAGTTCTTC. Supplemented by reference TRBV9 and TRBJ2-1, the full variable domain reads DSGVTQTPKHLITATGQRVTLRCSPRSGDLSVYWYQQSLDQGLQFLIQYYNGEERAKGNILERFSAQQFPDLHSELNLSSLELGDSALYFCASSALAGGRDEQFFGPGTRLTVL.

The chain carries TRBV6-5 and TRBJ1-2, with no clear D. CDR1 and CDR2 from the germline V gene are MNHEY and SVGAGI. The CDR3 runs to 13 residues. V lost 0 bases and J lost 8, with 10 bases in between. This chain's CDR3 is CASSYSRSAGYTF. CDR3 nucleotide sequence: TGTGCCAGCAGTTACTCACGATCGGCAGGCTACACCTTC.

The chain has TRBV4-1 and TRBJ2-7, with TRBD1 matching over 7 bases. In germline, CDR1 is MGHRA, CDR2 YSYEKL. CDR3 length: 17 residues. V dropped 0 bases and J dropped 2; count of bases not matched to a gene: 10. CDR3 residues: CASSQDRGQKGPYEQYF. In nucleotides, the CDR3 is TGCGCCAGCAGCCAAGACCGGGGACAGAAAGGACCCTACGAGCAGTACTTC.

The chain uses TRBV4-2 and TRBJ2-1; TRBD2 matches at 14 bases. The CDR3 extends over 15 amino acids. The J segment lost 8 bases and the V segment lost 1 base, leaving 1 base of the junction unmatched. Germline CDR1 is LGHNA and CDR2 is YNFKEQ. The CDR3 DNA sequence: TGTGCCAGCAGCCAAGGGACTAGCGGGAGGTATGAGCAGTTCTTC. This gives the protein CASSQGTSGRYEQFF.

The table lists this clone with a count of one. The chain recombines TRBV11-2 with TRBJ2-2; 8 bases align to TRBD1. This CDR3 contains 13 residues. Germline loops: CDR1 SGHAT, CDR2 FQNNGV. V was pared by 5 bases and J by 7 bases, with 3 bases of the junction left unmatched. The CDR3 region is CASSGQGYGELFF. The CDR3 region has the DNA TGTGCCAGCAGCGGACAGGGTTACGGGGAGCTGTTTTTT.

This rearrangement joins TRBV5-1 to TRBJ2-1, with 8 nucleotides matching TRBD2. Germline loops: CDR1 SGHRS, CDR2 YFSETQ. The CDR3 runs 14 residues. The trim removed 4 bases at V and 4 bases at J, leaving 4 bases unmatched. The chain's CDR3 is CASSGSGEYNEQFF. The DNA for the CDR3 is TGCGCCAGCAGCGGTAGCGGGGAATACAATGAGCAGTTCTTC. The whole variable domain, remainder taken from reference TRBV5-1 and TRBJ2-1, is KAGVTQTPRYLIKTRGQQVTLSCSPISGHRSVSWYQQTPGQGLQFLFEYFSETQRNKGNFPGRFSGRQFSNSRSEMNVSTLELGDSALYLCASSGSGEYNEQFFGPGTRLTVL.

The chain couples TRBV19 to TRBJ1-2; D remains ambiguous. Trimming took off 3 bases at V and 3 bases at J, with 8 bases between the two ends. Germline loops: CDR1 LNHDA, CDR2 SQIVND (reference sequence). The CDR3 loop spans 13 amino acids. CDR3 DNA: TGTGCCAGTAGTATTGACACCTACTATGGCTACACCTTC. Translating it yields CASSIDTYYGYTF.

The V and J genes are TRBV28 and TRBJ2-5; D possibly corresponds to TRBD2 (6 bases). With 6 bases removed from V and 5 bases from J, the gap between germline ends came to 19 bases. Germline loops: CDR1 MDHEN, CDR2 SYDVKM. The CDR3 spans 15 residues. CDR3 loop: CASSPGTSTGETQYF. The CDR3 DNA reads as TGTGCCAGCAGCCCCGGGACTTCGACGGGGGAGACCCAGTACTTC.

This chain connects TRBV27 to TRBJ1-4, with D perhaps matching TRBD1 (6 bases). The CDR3 is 14 residues long. V was pared by 5 bases and J by 7 bases, with 14 bases between. Germline V lookup: CDR1 MNHEY, CDR2 SMNVEV (reference sequence). CDR3 DNA sequence: TGTGCCAGCAGTCTACAGGGCGTGAGTGAAAAACTGTTTTTT. Translating gives CASSLQGVSEKLFF.